The rows below give T cell receptor beta chains drawn from one sample of a study of T cells in Graves' hyperthyroidism and ophthalmopathy. One entry per CDR3 protein, called by TCRdb with MiXCR from the multiplex PCR reads. The sample lists approximately 740,000 distinct CDR3 sequences, around 15% occurring once. The sequenced material came from blood. The receptors were gathered from a woman aged 18 to 35 with Graves' hyperthyroidism. Both conserved end residues are part of each CDR3. D genes are given only for firm matches. The size of a clone is reported for some rows only, either as once, few or many, or as a class for expanded clones.

TRBV14	.	TRBJ1-1	TRBD1	CASSRPGTGNMNTEAFF	TGTGCCAGCAGCCGGCCCGGGACAGGAAACATGAACACTGAAGCTTTCTTT
TRBV12-3/TRBV12-4	.	TRBJ1-1	TRBD1	CASRHRGWNTEAFF	TGTGCCAGCCGCCACAGGGGGTGGAACACTGAAGCTTTCTTT
TRBV3-1	.	TRBJ1-1	.	CASSQEFGNTEAFF	TGTGCCAGCAGCCAAGAATTTGGGAACACTGAAGCTTTCTTT
TRBV9	many	TRBJ2-1	.	CASSVASGWSYNEQFF	TGTGCCAGCAGCGTAGCCTCGGGATGGTCCTACAATGAGCAGTTCTTC
TRBV20-1	few	TRBJ2-1	.	CSAREGAALHEQFF	TGCAGTGCTAGAGAAGGGGCGGCCCTCCATGAGCAGTTCTTC
TRBV18	.	TRBJ2-7	.	CASSPRPLSPAVWEQYF	TGTGCCAGCTCACCTCGCCCCCTTAGTCCCGCGGTTTGGGAGCAGTACTTC
TRBV2	many	TRBJ1-1	.	CASIVEVNTEAFF	TGTGCCAGCATCGTAGAGGTAAACACTGAAGCTTTCTTT
TRBV4-1	few	TRBJ1-4	TRBD1	CASSQGPPDRGRKLFF	TGCGCCAGCAGCCAAGGACCCCCGGACAGGGGTAGAAAACTGTTTTTT
TRBV6-2/TRBV6-3	.	TRBJ2-6	.	CASVSGANVLTF	TGTGCCAGCGTTTCTGGGGCCAACGTCCTGACTTTC
TRBV20-1	.	TRBJ1-2	.	CSARARGTDYGYTF	TGCAGTGCTAGAGCCCGGGGGACGGACTATGGCTACACCTTC
TRBV10-3	.	TRBJ2-7	.	CAISPGGSAYEQYF	TGTGCCATCAGTCCCGGGGGATCCGCCTACGAGCAGTACTTC
TRBV18	many	TRBJ2-1	TRBD2	CASSPPRGRPHEQFF	TGTGCCAGCTCACCACCCCGCGGGAGGCCTCATGAGCAGTTCTTC
TRBV4-3	.	TRBJ1-1	TRBD1	CASSQTTRGGAFF	TGCGCCAGCAGCCAGACCACCAGGGGGGGAGCTTTCTTT
TRBV27	few	TRBJ1-2	.	CASSSAGGGYRYTF	TGTGCCAGCAGTTCGGCGGGAGGAGGCTATCGCTACACCTTC
TRBV5-1	.	TRBJ2-5	TRBD1	CASSAWTGAQETQYF	TGCGCCAGCAGCGCCTGGACAGGGGCCCAAGAGACCCAGTACTTC
TRBV28	many	TRBJ2-7	TRBD2	CASSSSGRVGYEQYF	TGTGCCAGCAGCTCTAGCGGGAGGGTTGGATACGAGCAGTACTTC
TRBV20-1	few	TRBJ2-1	TRBD2	CSARAGGPPYNEQFF	TGCAGTGCTAGGGCGGGAGGGCCCCCCTACAATGAGCAGTTCTTC
TRBV9	.	TRBJ2-3	.	CASSVDSWGFTDTQYF	TGTGCCAGCAGCGTAGATTCCTGGGGATTCACAGATACGCAGTATTTT
TRBV29-1	few	TRBJ2-4	.	CSVGEAGVPKNIQYF	TGCAGCGTTGGTGAGGCAGGGGTACCCAAAAACATTCAGTACTTC
TRBV11-2	many	TRBJ2-3	.	CASSHQRKDVFSTDTQYF	TGTGCCAGCAGTCATCAGCGGAAGGACGTTTTTAGCACAGATACGCAGTATTTT
TRBV20-1	.	TRBJ1-2	.	CSAVGGEYGYTF	TGCAGTGCTGTGGGTGGTGAATATGGCTACACCTTC
TRBV12-3/TRBV12-4	many	TRBJ1-5	.	CASSMTEDQPQHF	TGTGCCAGCAGCATGACAGAGGATCAGCCCCAGCATTTT
TRBV28	many	TRBJ1-5	TRBD1	CASTDRGYSNQPQHF	TGTGCCAGCACCGACAGGGGTTATAGCAATCAGCCCCAGCATTTT
TRBV19	few	TRBJ1-5	TRBD1	CASSISPPAGGLYQPQHF	TGTGCCAGTAGTATATCTCCCCCCGCAGGGGGCCTGTATCAGCCCCAGCATTTT
TRBV7-2	.	TRBJ2-1	.	CASSHPGRSSYNEQFF	TGTGCCAGCAGCCACCCGGGACGGAGCTCCTACAATGAGCAGTTCTTC
TRBV11-2	.	TRBJ2-1	TRBD2	CASSRMGTSGSLYNEQFF	TGTGCCAGCAGCAGAATGGGGACTAGCGGGAGCCTTTACAATGAGCAGTTCTTC
TRBV2	few	TRBJ1-6	.	CASGGLPNSPLHF	TGTGCCAGCGGGGGGTTACCTAATTCACCCCTCCACTTT
TRBV7-3	.	TRBJ2-1	.	CASSLEGGVRQFF	TGTGCCAGCAGCTTAGAGGGTGGAGTACGGCAGTTCTTC
TRBV20-1	few	TRBJ2-1	TRBD2	CSAPTSVSSSYNEQFF	TGCAGTGCGCCTACTAGCGTCTCCAGCTCCTACAATGAGCAGTTCTTC
TRBV12-3/TRBV12-4	.	TRBJ1-4	.	CASSSRPGEKLFF	TGTGCCAGCAGTTCCCGGCCCGGGGAAAAACTGTTTTTT
TRBV20-1	many	TRBJ1-1	.	CSARFNTEAFF	TGCAGTGCTAGGTTTAACACTGAAGCTTTCTTT
TRBV7-2	many	TRBJ2-2	.	CASSLRDRLLAGTGELFF	TGTGCCAGCAGCCTCCGGGACAGGTTACTAGCGGGCACCGGGGAGCTGTTTTTT
TRBV2	.	TRBJ2-1	TRBD2	CASRGTSGNLEQFF	TGTGCCAGCAGGGGGACTAGCGGGAATCTAGAGCAGTTCTTC
TRBV2	many	TRBJ2-3	.	CASTLRLDRTTDTQYF	TGTGCCAGCACCCTACGACTAGATCGTACCACAGATACGCAGTATTTT
TRBV6-1	many	TRBJ1-2	TRBD1	CASRRAGTASNYGYTF	TGTGCCAGCAGAAGGGCTGGGACAGCCTCTAACTATGGCTACACCTTC